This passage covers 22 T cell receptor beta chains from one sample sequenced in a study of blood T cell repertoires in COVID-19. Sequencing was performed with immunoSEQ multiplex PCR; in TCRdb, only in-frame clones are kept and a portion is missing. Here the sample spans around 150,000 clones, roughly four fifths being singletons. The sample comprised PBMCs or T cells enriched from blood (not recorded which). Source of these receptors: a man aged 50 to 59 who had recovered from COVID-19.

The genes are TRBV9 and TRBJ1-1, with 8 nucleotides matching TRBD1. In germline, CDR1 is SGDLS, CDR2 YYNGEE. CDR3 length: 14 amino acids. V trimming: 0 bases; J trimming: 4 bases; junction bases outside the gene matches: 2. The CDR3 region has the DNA TGTGCCAGCAGCGTAGGACAGGGGAGCACTGAAGCTTTCTTT. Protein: CASSVGQGSTEAFF.

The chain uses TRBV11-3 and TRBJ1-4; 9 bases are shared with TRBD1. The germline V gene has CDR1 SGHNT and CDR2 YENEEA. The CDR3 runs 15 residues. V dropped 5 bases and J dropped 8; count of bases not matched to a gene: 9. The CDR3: CASSKGQGKVEKLFF. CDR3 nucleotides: TGTGCCAGCAGCAAGGGACAGGGAAAGGTCGAAAAACTGTTTTTT.

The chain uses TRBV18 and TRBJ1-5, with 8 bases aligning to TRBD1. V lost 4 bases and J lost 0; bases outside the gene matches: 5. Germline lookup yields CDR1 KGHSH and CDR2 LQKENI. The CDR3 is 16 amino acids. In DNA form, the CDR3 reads TGTGCCAGCTCACAGCGGACAGGGAATAGCAATCAGCCCCAGCATTTT. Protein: CASSQRTGNSNQPQHF.

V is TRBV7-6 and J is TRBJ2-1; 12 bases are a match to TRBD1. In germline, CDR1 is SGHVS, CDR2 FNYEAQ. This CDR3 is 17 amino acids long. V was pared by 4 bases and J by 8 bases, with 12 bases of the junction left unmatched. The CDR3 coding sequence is TGTGCCAGCAGCTCCAAAACCGGGACAGGGGGCGTCGATGAGCAGTTCTTC. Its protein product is CASSSKTGTGGVDEQFF.

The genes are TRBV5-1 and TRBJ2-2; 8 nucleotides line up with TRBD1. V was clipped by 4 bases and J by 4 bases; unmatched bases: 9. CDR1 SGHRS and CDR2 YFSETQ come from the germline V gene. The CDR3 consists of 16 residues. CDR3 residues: CASSPQGARGTGELFF. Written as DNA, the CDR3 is TGCGCCAGCAGCCCGCAGGGGGCGCGGGGCACCGGGGAGCTGTTTTTT.

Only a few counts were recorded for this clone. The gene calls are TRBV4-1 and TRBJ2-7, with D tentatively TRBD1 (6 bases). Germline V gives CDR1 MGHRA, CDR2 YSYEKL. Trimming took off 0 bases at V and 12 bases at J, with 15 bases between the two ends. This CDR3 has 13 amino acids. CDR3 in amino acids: CASSQDPGQETYF. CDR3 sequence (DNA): TGCGCCAGCAGCCAAGATCCGGGACAAGAAACGTACTTC.

The CDR3 here is CASSQDPRRGSYNSPLHF. DNA of the CDR3: TGTGCCAGCAGCCAGGACCCTCGCCGGGGTTCCTATAATTCACCCCTCCACTTT. The rearrangement links TRBV3-1 (or the pseudogene TRBV3-2) to TRBJ1-6, with D unclear. The germline V gene has CDR1 LGHDT and CDR2 YNNKEL (reference sequence). V lost 3 bases, J lost 1 base, and 16 bases lay in between. This CDR3 is built from 18 residues.

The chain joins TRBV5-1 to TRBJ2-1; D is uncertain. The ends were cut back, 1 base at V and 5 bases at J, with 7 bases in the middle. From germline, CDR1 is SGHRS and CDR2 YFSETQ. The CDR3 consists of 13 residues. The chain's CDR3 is CASSLTTNNEQFF. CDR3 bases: TGCGCCAGCAGCTTGACTACAAACAATGAGCAGTTCTTC.

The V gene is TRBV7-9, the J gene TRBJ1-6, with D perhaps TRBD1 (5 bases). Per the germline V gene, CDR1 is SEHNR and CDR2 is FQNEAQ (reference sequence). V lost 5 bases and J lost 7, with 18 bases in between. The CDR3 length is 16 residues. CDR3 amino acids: CASSLGAGSGNSPLHF. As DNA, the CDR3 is TGTGCCAGCAGCCTAGGGGCAGGCTCGGGGAATTCACCCCTCCACTTT.

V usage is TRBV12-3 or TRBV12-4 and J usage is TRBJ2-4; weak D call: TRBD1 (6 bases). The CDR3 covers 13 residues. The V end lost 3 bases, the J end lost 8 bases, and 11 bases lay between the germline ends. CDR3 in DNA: TGTGCCAGCAGTTTCTCCCAGGGGTACATTCAGTACTTC. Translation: CASSFSQGYIQYF.

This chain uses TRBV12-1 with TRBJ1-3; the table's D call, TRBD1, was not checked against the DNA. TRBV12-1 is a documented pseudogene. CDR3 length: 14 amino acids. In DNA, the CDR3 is TGTGCCAGCAGCTTGTTCCAGGCTGGAAACACCATATATTTT. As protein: CASSLFQAGNTIYF.

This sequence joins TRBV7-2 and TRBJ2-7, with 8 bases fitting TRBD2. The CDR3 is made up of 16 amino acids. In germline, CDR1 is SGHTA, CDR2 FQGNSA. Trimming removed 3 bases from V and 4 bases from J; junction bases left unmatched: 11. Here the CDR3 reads CASSFRAGDFPYEQYF. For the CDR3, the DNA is TGTGCCAGCAGCTTTAGAGCGGGGGATTTCCCGTACGAGCAGTACTTC.

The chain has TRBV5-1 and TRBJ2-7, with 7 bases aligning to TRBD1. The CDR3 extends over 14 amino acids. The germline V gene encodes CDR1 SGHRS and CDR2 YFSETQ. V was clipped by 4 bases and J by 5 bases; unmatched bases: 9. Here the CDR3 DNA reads TGCGCCAGCAGCCGAGGGGGCGGACAGGACGAGCAGTACTTC. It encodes CASSRGGGQDEQYF.

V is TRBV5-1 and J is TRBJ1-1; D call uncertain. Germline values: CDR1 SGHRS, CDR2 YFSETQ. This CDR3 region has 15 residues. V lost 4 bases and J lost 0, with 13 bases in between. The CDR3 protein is CASSPRPELNTEAFF. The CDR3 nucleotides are TGCGCCAGCAGCCCGAGGCCGGAGCTGAACACTGAAGCTTTCTTT.

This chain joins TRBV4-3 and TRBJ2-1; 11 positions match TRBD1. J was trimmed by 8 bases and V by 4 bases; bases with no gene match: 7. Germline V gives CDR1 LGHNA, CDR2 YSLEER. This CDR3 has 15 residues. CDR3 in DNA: TGCGCCAGCAGCCGGGGACAGGGGGGGTATGATGAGCAGTTCTTC. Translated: CASSRGQGGYDEQFF.

CDR3 sequence reads: CASSLGTGILTYEQYF. The CDR3 nucleotides read TGTGCCAGCAGCTTGGGCACCGGGATCCTAACCTACGAGCAGTACTTC. The chain uses TRBV5-8 and TRBJ2-7, with D tentatively TRBD2 (5 bases). V gave up 0 bases and J gave up 2 bases, with 15 bases separating them. The CDR3 is made up of 16 amino acids. Germline loops: CDR1 SGHTS, CDR2 YDEGEE.

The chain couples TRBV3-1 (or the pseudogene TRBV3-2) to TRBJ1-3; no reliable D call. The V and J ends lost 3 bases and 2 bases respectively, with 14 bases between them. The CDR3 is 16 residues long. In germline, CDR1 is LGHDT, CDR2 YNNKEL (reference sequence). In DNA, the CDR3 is TGTGCCAGCAGCCACCGACAAAGTGGGCCTGGAAACACCATATATTTT. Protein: CASSHRQSGPGNTIYF.

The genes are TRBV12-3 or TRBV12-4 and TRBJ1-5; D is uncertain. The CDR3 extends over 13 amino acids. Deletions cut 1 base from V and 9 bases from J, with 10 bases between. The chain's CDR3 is CASSLGGKGPQHF. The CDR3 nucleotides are TGTGCCAGCAGTTTAGGAGGGAAGGGGCCCCAGCATTTT.

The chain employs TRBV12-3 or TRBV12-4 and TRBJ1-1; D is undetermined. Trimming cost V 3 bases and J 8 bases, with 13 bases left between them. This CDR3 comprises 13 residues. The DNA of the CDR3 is TGTGCCAGCAGTTTCCGGGAAATTCGAGAAGCTTTCTTT. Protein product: CASSFREIREAFF.

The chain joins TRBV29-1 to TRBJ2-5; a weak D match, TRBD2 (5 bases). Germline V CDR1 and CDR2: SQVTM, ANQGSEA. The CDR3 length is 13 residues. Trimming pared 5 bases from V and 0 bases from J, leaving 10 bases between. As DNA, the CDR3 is TGCAGCGTTATCCCGGGATACCAAGAGACCCAGTACTTC. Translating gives CSVIPGYQETQYF.

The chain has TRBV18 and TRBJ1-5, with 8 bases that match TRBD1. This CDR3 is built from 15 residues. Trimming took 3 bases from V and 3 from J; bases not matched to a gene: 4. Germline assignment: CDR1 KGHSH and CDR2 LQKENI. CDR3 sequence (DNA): TGTGCCAGCTCACCGCGACAGGGGTTCAATCAGCCCCAGCATTTT. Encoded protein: CASSPRQGFNQPQHF.

CDR3 sequence: CASSVLPSRDTQYF. DNA of the CDR3: TGTGCCAGCAGCGTACTTCCCTCTCGGGATACGCAGTATTTT. The J gene is TRBJ2-3, the V gene TRBV9; D not resolved. V was cut by 1 base and J by 6 bases, with 12 bases left in between. The V gene's germline CDR1 is SGDLS and CDR2 YYNGEE. The CDR3 sequence is 14 residues long.